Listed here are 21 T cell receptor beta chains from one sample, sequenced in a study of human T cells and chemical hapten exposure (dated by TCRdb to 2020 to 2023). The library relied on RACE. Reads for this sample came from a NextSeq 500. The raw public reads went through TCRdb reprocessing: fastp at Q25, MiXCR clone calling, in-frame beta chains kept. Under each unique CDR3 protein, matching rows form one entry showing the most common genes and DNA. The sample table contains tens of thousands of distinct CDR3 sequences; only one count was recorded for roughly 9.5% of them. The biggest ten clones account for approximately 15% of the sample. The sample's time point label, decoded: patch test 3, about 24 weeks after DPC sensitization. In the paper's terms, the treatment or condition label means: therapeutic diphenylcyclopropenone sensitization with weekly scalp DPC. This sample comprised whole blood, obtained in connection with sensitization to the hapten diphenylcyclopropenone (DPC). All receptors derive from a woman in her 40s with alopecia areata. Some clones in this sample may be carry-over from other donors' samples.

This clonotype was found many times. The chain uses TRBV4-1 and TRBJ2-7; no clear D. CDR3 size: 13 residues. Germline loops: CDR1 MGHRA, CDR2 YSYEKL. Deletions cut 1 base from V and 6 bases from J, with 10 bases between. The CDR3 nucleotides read TGCGCCAGCAGCCAAGTGATGGGGATCGAGCAGTACTTC. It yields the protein CASSQVMGIEQYF.

The CDR3 loop reads CSVEGNRQGERYEQYF. DNA of the CDR3: TGCAGCGTTGAGGGAAATCGACAGGGGGAGCGATACGAGCAGTACTTC. This chain uses TRBV29-1 with TRBJ2-7; TRBD1 matches 9 bases. Germline V gives CDR1 SQVTM, CDR2 ANQGSEA. V shed 3 bases, J shed 4 bases, and the junction held 13 bases outside the gene matches. The CDR3 contains 16 residues.

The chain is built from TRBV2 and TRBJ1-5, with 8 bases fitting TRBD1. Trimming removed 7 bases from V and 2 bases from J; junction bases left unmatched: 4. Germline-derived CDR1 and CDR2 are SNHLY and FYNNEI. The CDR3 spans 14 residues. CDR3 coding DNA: TGTGCCAGCAATCAGGGGGCTGGCAATCAGCCCCAGCATTTT. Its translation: CASNQGAGNQPQHF.

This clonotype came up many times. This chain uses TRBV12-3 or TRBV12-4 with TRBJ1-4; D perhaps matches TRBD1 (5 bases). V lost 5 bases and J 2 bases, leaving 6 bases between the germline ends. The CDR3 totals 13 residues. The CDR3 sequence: CASSDSTNEKLFF. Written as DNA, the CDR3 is TGTGCCAGCAGTGACAGTACTAATGAAAAACTGTTTTTT.

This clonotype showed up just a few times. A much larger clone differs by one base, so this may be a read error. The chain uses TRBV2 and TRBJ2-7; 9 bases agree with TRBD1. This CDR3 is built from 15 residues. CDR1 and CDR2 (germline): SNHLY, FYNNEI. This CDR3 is CASSGGTGLSCEQYF. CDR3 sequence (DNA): TGTGCCAGCAGTGGCGGGACAGGGCTCTCCTGCGAGCAGTACTTC. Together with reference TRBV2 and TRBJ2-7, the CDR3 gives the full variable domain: EPEVTQTPSHQVTQMGQEVILRCVPISNHLYFYWYRQILGQKVEFLVSFYNNEISEKSEIFDDQFSVERPDGSNFTLKIRSTKLEDSAMYFCASSGGTGLSCEQYFGPGTRLTVT.

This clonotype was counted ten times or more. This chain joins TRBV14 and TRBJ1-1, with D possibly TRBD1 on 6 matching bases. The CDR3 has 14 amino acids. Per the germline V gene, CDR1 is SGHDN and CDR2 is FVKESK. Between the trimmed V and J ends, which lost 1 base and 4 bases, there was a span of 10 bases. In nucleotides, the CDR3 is TGTGCCAGCAGCCAAGGCCAGGGGAGCACTGAAGCTTTCTTT. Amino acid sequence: CASSQGQGSTEAFF.

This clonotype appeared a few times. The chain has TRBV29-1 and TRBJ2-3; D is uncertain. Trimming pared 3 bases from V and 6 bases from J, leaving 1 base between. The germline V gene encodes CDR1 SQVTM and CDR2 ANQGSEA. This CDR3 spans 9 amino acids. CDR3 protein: CSVEDTQYF. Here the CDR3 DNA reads TGCAGCGTTGAGGATACGCAGTATTTT.

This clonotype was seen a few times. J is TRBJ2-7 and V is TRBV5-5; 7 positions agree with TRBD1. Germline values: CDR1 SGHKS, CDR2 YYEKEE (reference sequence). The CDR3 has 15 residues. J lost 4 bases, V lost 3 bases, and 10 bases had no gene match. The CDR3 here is CASSSDRVAGYEQYF. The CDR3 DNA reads TGTGCCAGCAGCTCCGACAGGGTAGCAGGGTACGAGCAGTACTTC.

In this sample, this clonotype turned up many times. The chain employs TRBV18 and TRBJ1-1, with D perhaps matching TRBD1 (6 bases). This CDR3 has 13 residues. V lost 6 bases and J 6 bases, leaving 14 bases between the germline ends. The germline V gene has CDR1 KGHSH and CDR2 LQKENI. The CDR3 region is CASSSGVFAEAFF. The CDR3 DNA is TGTGCCAGCTCGTCAGGGGTTTTCGCTGAAGCTTTCTTT. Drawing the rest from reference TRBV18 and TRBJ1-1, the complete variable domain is NAGVMQNPRHLVRRRGQEARLRCSPMKGHSHVYWYRQLPEEGLKFMVYLQKENIIDESGMPKERFSAEFPKEGPSILRIQQVVRGDSAAYFCASSSGVFAEAFFGQGTRLTVV.

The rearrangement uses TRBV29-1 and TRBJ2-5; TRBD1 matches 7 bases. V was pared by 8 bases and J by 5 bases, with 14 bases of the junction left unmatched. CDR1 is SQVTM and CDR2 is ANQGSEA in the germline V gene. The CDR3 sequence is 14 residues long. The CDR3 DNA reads TGCAGCACCGAATTTTGGACAGGAAGGGAGACCCAGTACTTC. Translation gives CSTEFWTGRETQYF.

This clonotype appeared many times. In DNA form, the CDR3 reads TGTGCCAGCAGCAGAGTTGACTACACCTTC. Translation: CASSRVDYTF. The chain recombines TRBV21-1 with TRBJ1-2. TRBV21-1 is reported as a pseudogene. The CDR3 runs 10 residues.

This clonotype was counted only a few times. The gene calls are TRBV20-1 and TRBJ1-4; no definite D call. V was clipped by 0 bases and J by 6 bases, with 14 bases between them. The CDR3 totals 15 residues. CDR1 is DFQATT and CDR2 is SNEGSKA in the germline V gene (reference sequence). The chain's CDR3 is CSARDTQDYYEKLFF. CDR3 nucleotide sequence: TGCAGTGCTAGAGATACGCAGGATTATTATGAAAAACTGTTTTTT.

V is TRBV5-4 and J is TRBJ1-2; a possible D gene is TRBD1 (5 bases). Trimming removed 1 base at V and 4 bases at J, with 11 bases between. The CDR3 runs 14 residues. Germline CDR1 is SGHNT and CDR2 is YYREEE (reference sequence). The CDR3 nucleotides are TGTGCCAGCAGCTTGTTACAAACAGGCTATGGCTACACCTTC. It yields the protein CASSLLQTGYGYTF.

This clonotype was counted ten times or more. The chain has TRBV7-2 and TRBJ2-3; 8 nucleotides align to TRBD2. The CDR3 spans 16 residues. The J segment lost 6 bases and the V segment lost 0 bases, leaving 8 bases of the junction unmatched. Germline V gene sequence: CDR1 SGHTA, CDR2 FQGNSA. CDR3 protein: CASSLAYRGGLDTQYF. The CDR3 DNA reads TGTGCCAGCAGCTTAGCGTATCGGGGGGGCTTGGATACGCAGTATTTT. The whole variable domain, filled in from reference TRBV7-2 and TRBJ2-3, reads GAGVSQSPSNKVTEKGKDVELRCDPISGHTALYWYRQSLGQGLEFLIYFQGNSAPDKSGLPSDRFSAERTGGSVSTLTIQRTQQEDSAVYLCASSLAYRGGLDTQYFGPGTRLTVL.

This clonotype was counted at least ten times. As DNA, the CDR3 is TGTGCCAGCAGCTTCTCGTTAGCATCAGATACGCAGTATTTT. Translating it yields CASSFSLASDTQYF. The chain employs TRBV7-2 and TRBJ2-3; no clear D gene. CDR1 SGHTA and CDR2 FQGNSA come from the germline V gene. The V and J ends lost 3 bases and 4 bases respectively, with 11 bases between them. The CDR3 length is 14 residues. Variable domain in full (rest from reference TRBV7-2 and TRBJ2-3): GAGVSQSPSNKVTEKGKDVELRCDPISGHTALYWYRQSLGQGLEFLIYFQGNSAPDKSGLPSDRFSAERTGGSVSTLTIQRTQQEDSAVYLCASSFSLASDTQYFGPGTRLTVL.

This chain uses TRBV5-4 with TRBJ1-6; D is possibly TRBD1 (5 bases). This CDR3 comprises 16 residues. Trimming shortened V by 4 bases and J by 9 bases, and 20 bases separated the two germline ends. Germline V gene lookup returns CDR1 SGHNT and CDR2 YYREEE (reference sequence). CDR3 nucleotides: TGTGCCAGCAGCCTTCACCAGGGACGCGTGGCTTCACCCCTCCACTTT. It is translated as CASSLHQGRVASPLHF.

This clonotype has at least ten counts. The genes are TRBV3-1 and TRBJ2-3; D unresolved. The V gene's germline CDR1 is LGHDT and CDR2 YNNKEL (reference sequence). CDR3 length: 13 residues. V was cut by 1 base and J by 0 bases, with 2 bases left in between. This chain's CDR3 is CASSQASTDTQYF. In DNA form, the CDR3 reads TGTGCCAGCAGCCAAGCTAGCACAGATACGCAGTATTTT.

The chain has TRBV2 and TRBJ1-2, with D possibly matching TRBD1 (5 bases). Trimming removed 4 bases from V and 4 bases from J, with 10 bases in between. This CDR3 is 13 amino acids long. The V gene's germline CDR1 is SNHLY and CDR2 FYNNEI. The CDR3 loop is CASSAAGIYGYTF. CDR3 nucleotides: TGTGCCAGCAGTGCGGCAGGGATCTATGGCTACACCTTC.

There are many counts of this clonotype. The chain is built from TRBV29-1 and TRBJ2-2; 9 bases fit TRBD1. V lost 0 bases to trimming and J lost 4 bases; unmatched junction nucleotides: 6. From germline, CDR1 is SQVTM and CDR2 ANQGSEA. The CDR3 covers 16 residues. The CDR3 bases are TGCAGCGTTGAAGAGCCGGGACAGGGCGTCACCGGGGAGCTGTTTTTT. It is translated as CSVEEPGQGVTGELFF.

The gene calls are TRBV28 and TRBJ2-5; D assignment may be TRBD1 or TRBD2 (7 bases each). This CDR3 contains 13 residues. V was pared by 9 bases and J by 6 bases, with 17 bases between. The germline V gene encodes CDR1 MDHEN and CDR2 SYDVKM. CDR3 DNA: TGTGCCAGGAGCCAGGGGGGGTTGAAGACCCAGTACTTC. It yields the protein CARSQGGLKTQYF.

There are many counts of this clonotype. In DNA, the CDR3 is TGTGCCAGCAGTCCTGATGTCTATGGCTACACCTTC. This codes for CASSPDVYGYTF. The V call is TRBV28, the J call TRBJ1-2, with D unclear. The CDR3 is 12 residues long. Germline CDR1 reads MDHEN; CDR2 reads SYDVKM. Trimming left V 5 bases short and J 4 bases short, with 8 bases between.